This T cell receptor beta chain was retrieved from a study of OX40 agonist ivuxolimab in advanced cancers. Germline values: CDR1 SGDLS, CDR2 YYNGEE. V gave up 3 bases and J gave up 8 bases, with 14 bases separating them. The CDR3 totals 13 residues. The assay was immunoSEQ multiplex PCR, and TCRdb's table has in-frame clones only and misses some. This sample carries tens of thousands of clones, more than 85% of them seen once, and the ten largest clones take 6.2%. The TCR sequence derives from an adult with an advanced solid tumor such as melanoma, head and neck, liver or kidney cancer. This specimen was CD4+ or CD8+ T cells sorted from blood, taken in a trial of the OX40 agonist ivuxolimab. J is TRBJ1-1 and V is TRBV9; weak D call: TRBD1 (6 bases). CDR3 nucleotides: TGTGCCAGCAGCGGATACGGAGACAGGGAAGCTTTCTTT. Its translation: CASSGYGDREAFF.